The 7 T cell receptor beta chains reported below all come from one sample, sequenced in a study of tumor and adjacent non-tumor tissue in lung cancer. TCRbeta libraries were built with three rounds of nested PCR, modified from ARM-PCR. TCRdb recomputed calls from the multiplex PCR reads with MiXCR, one row per CDR3 protein. The table records tens of thousands of distinct CDR3 sequences, around 67% of them present only once. The template was RNA from unsorted bulk tissue. The normal lung tissue was taken more than 3 cm from the tumor edge. Sequenced material: distant non-tumor lung tissue. The receptors here all came from a woman aged 40-49 years with non-small cell lung cancer.

This clonotype was found many times. This sequence joins TRBV11-2 and TRBJ2-3; D ambiguous. The V end lost 2 bases, the J end lost 6 bases, and 12 bases lay between the germline ends. CDR1 and CDR2 from the germline V gene are SGHAT and FQNNGV. The CDR3 extends over 14 amino acids. The CDR3 DNA is TGTGCCAGCAGCTTAAACCGACAAGGGGATACGCAGTATTTT. Its protein is CASSLNRQGDTQYF.

Concerning this clonotype itself: A much larger clone differs by one base, so this may be a read error. The gene calls are TRBV7-9 and TRBJ1-3, with TRBD1 identical over 7 bases. Germline CDR1 is SEHNR and CDR2 is FQNEAQ (reference sequence). The length of the CDR3 is 14 residues. Unmatched junction bases numbered 4, after V lost 3 bases and J lost 5 bases. The CDR3 region has the DNA TGTGCCAGCAGCTTGGCAGGGGGACGAAACACCATATATTTT. As protein: CASSLAGGRNTIYF.

The chain is built from TRBV21-1 and TRBJ1-2. TRBV21-1 is recorded as a pseudogene. The CDR3 runs 11 residues. CDR3 in amino acids: CASSEKEGYTF. CDR3 nucleotides: TGTGCCAGCAGCGAAAAGGAAGGCTACACCTTC.

As for this clonotype: At one end the junction does not follow the germline gene, possibly because of a read error. This sequence joins TRBV4-1 and TRBJ2-3; either TRBD1 or TRBD2 may supply D (5 bases each). The germline gives CDR1 MGHRA, CDR2 YSYEKL. The CDR3 sequence is 15 residues long. The CDR3 sequence is CAISQDPGPSDTQYF. DNA of the CDR3: TGCGCCATCAGCCAGGATCCGGGACCCAGCGATACGCAGTATTTT.

In this sample, this clonotype turned up many times. V and J are TRBV28 and TRBJ1-4; 7 bases align to TRBD1. The CDR3 consists of 15 residues. The germline gives CDR1 MDHEN, CDR2 SYDVKM. J lost 5 bases, V lost 5 bases, and 8 bases had no gene match. This CDR3 reads CASSPGQSTNEKLFF. The CDR3, as DNA: TGTGCCAGCAGTCCGGGACAGTCCACAAATGAAAAACTGTTTTTT.

With respect to this clonotype: A much larger clone lies a single base off, so this may be a read error. The CDR3 protein is CSARKRPGADEQYF. CDR3 in DNA: TGCAGTGCTAGGAAGCGGCCGGGGGCGGACGAGCAGTACTTC. The chain employs TRBV20-1 and TRBJ2-7; D possibly matches TRBD1 or TRBD2 (6 bases each). CDR1 is DFQATT and CDR2 is SNEGSKA in the germline V gene (reference sequence). The V gene lost 3 bases and the J gene lost 5 bases, with 17 bases spanning the gap. The CDR3 is 14 amino acids.

The V and J genes are TRBV7-2 and TRBJ1-5; unclear D gene. This CDR3 contains 13 residues. With 5 bases removed from V and 4 bases from J, the gap between germline ends came to 9 bases. Germline CDR1 reads SGHTA; CDR2 reads FQGNSA. The CDR3 region is CASSQFQNQPQHF. CDR3 DNA sequence: TGTGCCAGCAGCCAGTTCCAGAATCAGCCCCAGCATTTT.